These T cell receptor beta chains were read from a single sample in a study of metastatic and nonmetastatic thyroid tumors. TCRdb re-called the PCR reads with MiXCR. This sample has around 8,000 clones; 30% to 35% occur once, and the top ten carry roughly 10%. Sequenced material: tumor tissue. The source is a female donor with papillary thyroid cancer or a benign thyroid nodule (not recorded which). Some clones in this sample may be carry-over from other donors' samples. Both conserved end residues are part of each CDR3. A D gene is named only where the DNA matches it firmly. Clone size is shown for a subset of rows, as once, few, many or a class of expanded clone.

J | size | D | V | CDR3 | DNA
TRBJ2-7 | . | TRBD1 | TRBV28 | CASSSTSTGGYEQYF | TGTGCCAGCAGTTCGACTTCGACAGGGGGCTACGAGCAGTACTTC
TRBJ1-1 | . | . | TRBV14 | CASRQYVRRSYMNTEAVF | TGTGCCAGCAGGCAATATGTCCGGCGATCCTACATGAACACTGAAGCTGTCTTT
TRBJ2-7 | . | TRBD2 | TRBV11-2 | CASSGTSGSVEQYF | TGTGCCAGCAGCGGGACTAGCGGGAGTGTTGAGCAGTACTTC
TRBJ2-1 | few | TRBD2 | TRBV19 | CATTLACYNEQFF | TGTGCCACTACACTAGCGTGCTACAATGAGCAGTTCTTC
TRBJ2-2 | large | . | TRBV30 | CAWSVRTGELFF | TGTGCCTGGAGTGTACGGACCGGGGAGCTGTTTTTT
TRBJ1-2 | . | TRBD1 | TRBV20-1 | CSAYTGQGYGYTF | TGCAGTGCCTACACGGGACAGGGCTATGGCTACACCTTC
TRBJ2-3 | many | TRBD2 | TRBV5-1 | CASSLRYPPGLRPGDTQYF | TGCGCCAGCAGCTTACGATACCCCCCGGGACTACGCCCGGGGGATACGCAGTATTTT
TRBJ1-2 | few | . | TRBV29-1 | CSVTTGSGGYTF | TGCAGCGTTACGACAGGTTCAGGTGGCTACACCTTC
TRBJ1-1 | medium-sized | TRBD1 | TRBV5-1 | CASSLDGTGNTEAFF | TGCGCCAGCAGCTTGGACGGGACAGGGAACACTGAAGCTTTCTTT
TRBJ1-4 | . | . | TRBV19 | CASNRIGREKLFF | TGTGCCAGTAACAGGATCGGGCGAGAAAAACTGTTTTTT
TRBJ2-1 | medium-sized | TRBD2 | TRBV6-5 | CASSYSSPSGVYNEQFF | TGTGCCAGCAGTTACTCCTCCCCTAGCGGGGTGTACAATGAGCAGTTCTTC
TRBJ2-7 | few | . | TRBV12-3/TRBV12-4 | CASQGTAHDEQYF | TGTGCCAGCCAAGGGACGGCACACGACGAGCAGTACTTC
TRBJ2-1 | medium-sized | TRBD2 | TRBV6-1 | CASSKAGGYYNEQFF | TGTGCCAGCAGTAAAGCGGGAGGGTATTACAATGAGCAGTTCTTC
TRBJ1-5 | medium-sized | . | TRBV6-1 | CASSLRDRHQPQHF | TGTGCCAGCAGCCTCCGGGACCGACATCAGCCCCAGCATTTT
TRBJ1-1 | . | . | TRBV30 | CAWSVGRGSEAFF | TGTGCCTGGAGTGTCGGCAGGGGAAGTGAAGCTTTCTTT
TRBJ1-6 | . | . | TRBV12-3/TRBV12-4 | CASSSQGRVNSPLHF | TGTGCCAGCAGTTCGCAGGGCCGCGTAAATTCACCCCTCCACTTT
TRBJ2-7 | . | TRBD1 | TRBV7-6 | CASSVGQGAGEQYF | TGTGCCAGCTCAGTGGGACAGGGGGCAGGGGAGCAGTACTTC
TRBJ2-6 | medium-sized | . | TRBV9 | CASSVELAGANVLTF | TGTGCCAGCAGCGTAGAGTTGGCTGGGGCCAACGTCCTGACTTTC
TRBJ1-1 | . | . | TRBV7-2 | CASSLVQPNTEAFF | TGTGCCAGCAGCTTAGTACAGCCGAACACTGAAGCTTTCTTT
TRBJ2-7 | . | . | TRBV28 | CASSLRGSSYDQYF | TGTGCCAGCAGCTTACGGGGGAGCTCCTACGATCAGTACTTC
TRBJ2-7 | medium-sized | . | TRBV4-1 | CASSPSGRIYEQYF | TGCGCCAGCAGCCCAAGTGGCAGAATTTACGAGCAGTACTTC
TRBJ1-4 | . | . | TRBV5-1 | CASSLAYERDKLFF | TGCGCCAGCAGCTTGGCCTACGAGAGGGATAAACTGTTTTTT
TRBJ1-2 | medium-sized | . | TRBV5-6 | CASSSSYGYTF | TGTGCCAGCAGTTCCAGTTATGGCTACACCTTC
TRBJ2-2 | . | . | TRBV19 | CASSIADRETGELFF | TGTGCCAGTAGTATAGCGGACAGAGAGACCGGGGAGCTGTTTTTT
TRBJ1-1 | few | . | TRBV12-3/TRBV12-4 | CASSLRGWGGTEAFF | TGTGCCAGCAGTTTAAGGGGGTGGGGGGGCACTGAAGCTTTCTTT
TRBJ2-1 | . | . | TRBV5-1 | CASSWPNARGHNEQFF | TGCGCCAGCAGCTGGCCAAACGCACGGGGCCACAATGAGCAGTTCTTC
TRBJ2-1 | once | . | TRBV11-2 | CASSPGADFYNEQFF | TGTGCCAGCAGCCCGGGGGCCGACTTTTACAATGAGCAGTTCTTC
TRBJ1-5 | medium-sized | . | TRBV5-1 | CASSPGHGDRNQPQHF | TGCGCCAGCAGCCCGGGACACGGAGATCGCAATCAGCCCCAGCATTTT
TRBJ1-5 | once | . | TRBV28 | CDSSFYINQPQHF | TGTGACAGCAGTTTTTACATCAATCAGCCCCAGCATTTT
TRBJ2-7 | few | TRBD2 | TRBV28 | CASKYGTNEQYF | TGTGCCAGCAAATACGGGACTAACGAGCAGTACTTC
TRBJ1-3 | . | . | TRBV11-1 | CARSLDTGAISGNTINF | TGTGCCAGAAGCTTAGATACGGGAGCGATCTCTGGAAACACCATAAATTTT
TRBJ1-1 | few | . | TRBV6-1 | CASSEPGRGWVF | TGTGCCAGCAGTGAACCAGGGCGAGGTTGGGTTTTT
TRBJ2-7 | . | . | TRBV4-1 | CASSHPQTGTGQYF | TGCGCCAGCAGCCACCCCCAGACTGGAACGGGGCAGTACTTC
TRBJ2-7 | . | . | TRBV20-1 | CSALAGESYEQYF | TGCAGTGCTTTGGCAGGGGAGTCCTACGAGCAGTACTTC
TRBJ2-3 | many | . | TRBV7-9 | CASSPAIGTDTQYF | TGTGCCAGCAGCCCTGCCATAGGCACAGATACGCAGTATTTT
TRBJ2-7 | few | TRBD1 | TRBV18 | CASSPPGQGDEQYF | TGTGCCAGCTCACCTCCGGGACAGGGGGACGAGCAGTACTTC
TRBJ2-5 | . | . | TRBV9 | CASSAWETQYF | TGTGCCAGCAGCGCCTGGGAGACCCAGTACTTC
TRBJ2-1 | . | . | TRBV11-2 | CASSPFPLCSYNEQFF | TGTGCCAGCAGCCCCTTCCCACTGTGCTCCTACAATGAGCAGTTCTTC
TRBJ2-7 | . | . | TRBV9 | CASSVVRWHEQYF | TGTGCCAGCAGCGTAGTTAGGTGGCACGAGCAGTACTTC